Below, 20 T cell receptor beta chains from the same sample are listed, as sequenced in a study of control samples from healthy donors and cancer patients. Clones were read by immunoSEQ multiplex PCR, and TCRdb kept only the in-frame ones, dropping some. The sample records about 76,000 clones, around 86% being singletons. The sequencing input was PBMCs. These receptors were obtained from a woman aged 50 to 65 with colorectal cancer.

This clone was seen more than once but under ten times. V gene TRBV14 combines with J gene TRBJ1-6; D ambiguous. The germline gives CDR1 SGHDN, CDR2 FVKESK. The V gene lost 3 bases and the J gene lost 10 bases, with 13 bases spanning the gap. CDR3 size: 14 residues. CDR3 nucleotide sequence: TGTGCCAGCAGCCATGACCGGCGGGGATCACCCCTCCACTTT. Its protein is CASSHDRRGSPLHF.

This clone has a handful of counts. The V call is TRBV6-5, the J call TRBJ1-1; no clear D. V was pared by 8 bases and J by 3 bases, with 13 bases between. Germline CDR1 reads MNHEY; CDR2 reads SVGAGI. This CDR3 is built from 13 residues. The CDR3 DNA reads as TGTGCCAGCCAAGGTGGGAAACACACTGAAGCTTTCTTT. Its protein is CASQGGKHTEAFF.

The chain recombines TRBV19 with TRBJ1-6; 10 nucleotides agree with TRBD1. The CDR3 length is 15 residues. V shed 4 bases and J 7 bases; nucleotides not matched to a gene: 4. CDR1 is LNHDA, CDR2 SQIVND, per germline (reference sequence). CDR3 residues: CASSTPGQGNSPLHF. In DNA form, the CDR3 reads TGTGCCAGTAGTACGCCGGGACAGGGGAATTCACCCCTCCACTTT.

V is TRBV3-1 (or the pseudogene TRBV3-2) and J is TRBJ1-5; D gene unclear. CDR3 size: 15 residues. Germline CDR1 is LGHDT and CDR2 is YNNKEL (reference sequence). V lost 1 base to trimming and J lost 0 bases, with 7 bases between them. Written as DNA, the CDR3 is TGTGCCAGCAGCCAAGGGATCTATAGCAATCAGCCCCAGCATTTT. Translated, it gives CASSQGIYSNQPQHF.

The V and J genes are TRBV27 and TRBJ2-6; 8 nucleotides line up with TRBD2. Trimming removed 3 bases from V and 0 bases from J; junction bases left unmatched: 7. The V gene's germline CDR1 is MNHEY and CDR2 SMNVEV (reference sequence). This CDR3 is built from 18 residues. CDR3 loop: CASSFSAGGVSGANVLTF. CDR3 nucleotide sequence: TGTGCCAGCAGTTTCTCAGCCGGGGGGGTCTCTGGGGCCAACGTCCTGACTTTC.

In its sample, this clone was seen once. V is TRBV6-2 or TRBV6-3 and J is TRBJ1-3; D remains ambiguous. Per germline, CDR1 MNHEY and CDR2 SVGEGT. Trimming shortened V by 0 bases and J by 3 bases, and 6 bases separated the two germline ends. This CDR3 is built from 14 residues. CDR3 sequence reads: CASSYSTRGNTIYF. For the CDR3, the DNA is TGTGCCAGCAGTTACTCGACCCGTGGAAACACCATATATTTT.

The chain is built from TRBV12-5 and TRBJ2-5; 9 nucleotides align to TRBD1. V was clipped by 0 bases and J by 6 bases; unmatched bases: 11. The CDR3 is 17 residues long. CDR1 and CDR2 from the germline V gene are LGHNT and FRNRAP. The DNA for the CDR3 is TGTGCTAGTGGTTTGGTTCCGGGACAGGGAGGCGGTAAGACCCAGTACTTC. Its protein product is CASGLVPGQGGGKTQYF. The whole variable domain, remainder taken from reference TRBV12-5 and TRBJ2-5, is DARVTQTPRHKVTEMGQEVTMRCQPILGHNTVFWYRQTMMQGLELLAYFRNRAPLDDSGMPKDRFSAEMPDATLATLKIQPSEPRDSAVYFCASGLVPGQGGGKTQYFGPGTRLLVL.

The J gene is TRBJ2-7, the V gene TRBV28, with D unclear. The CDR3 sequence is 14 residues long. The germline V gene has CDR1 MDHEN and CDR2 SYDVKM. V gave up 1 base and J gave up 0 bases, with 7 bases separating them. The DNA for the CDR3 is TGTGCCAGCAGTTTATCCGGACCCTCCTACGAGCAGTACGTC. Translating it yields CASSLSGPSYEQYV.

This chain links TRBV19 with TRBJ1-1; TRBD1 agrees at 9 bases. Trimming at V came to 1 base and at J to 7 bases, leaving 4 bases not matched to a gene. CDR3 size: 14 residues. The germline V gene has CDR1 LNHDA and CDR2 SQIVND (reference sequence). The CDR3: CASSIVQGAGEAFF. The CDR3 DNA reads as TGTGCCAGTAGTATAGTACAGGGGGCAGGTGAAGCTTTCTTT.

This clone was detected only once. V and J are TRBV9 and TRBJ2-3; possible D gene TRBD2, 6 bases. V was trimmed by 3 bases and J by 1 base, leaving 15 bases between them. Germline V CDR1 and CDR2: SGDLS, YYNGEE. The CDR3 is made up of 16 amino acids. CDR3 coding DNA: TGTGCCAGCAGCGCCTTTGGGGAGGTGGGCACAGATACGCAGTATTTT. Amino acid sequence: CASSAFGEVGTDTQYF.

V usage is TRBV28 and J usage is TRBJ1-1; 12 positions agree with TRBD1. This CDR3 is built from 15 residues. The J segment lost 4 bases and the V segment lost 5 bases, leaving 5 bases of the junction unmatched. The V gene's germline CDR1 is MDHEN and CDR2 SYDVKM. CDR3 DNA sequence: TGTGCCAGCAGTGTCGGGACAGGGGGCTTCACTGAAGCTTTCTTT. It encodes CASSVGTGGFTEAFF.

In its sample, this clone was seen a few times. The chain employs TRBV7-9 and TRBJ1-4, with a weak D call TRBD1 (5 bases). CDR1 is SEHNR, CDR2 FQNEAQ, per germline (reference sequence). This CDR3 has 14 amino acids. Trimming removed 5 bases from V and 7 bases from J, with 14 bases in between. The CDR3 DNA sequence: TGTGCCAGCAGCCCAACCGTCCAGGGTGAAAAACTGTTTTTT. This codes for CASSPTVQGEKLFF.

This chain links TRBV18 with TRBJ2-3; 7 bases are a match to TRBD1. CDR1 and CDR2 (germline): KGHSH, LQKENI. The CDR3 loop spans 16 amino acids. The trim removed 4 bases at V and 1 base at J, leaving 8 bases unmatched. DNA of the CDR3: TGTGCCAGCTCACTGACAGGGCTGTATGGCACAGATACGCAGTATTTT. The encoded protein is CASSLTGLYGTDTQYF. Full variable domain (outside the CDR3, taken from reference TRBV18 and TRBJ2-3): NAGVMQNPRHLVRRRGQEARLRCSPMKGHSHVYWYRQLPEEGLKFMVYLQKENIIDESGMPKERFSAEFPKEGPSILRIQQVVRGDSAAYFCASSLTGLYGTDTQYFGPGTRLTVL.

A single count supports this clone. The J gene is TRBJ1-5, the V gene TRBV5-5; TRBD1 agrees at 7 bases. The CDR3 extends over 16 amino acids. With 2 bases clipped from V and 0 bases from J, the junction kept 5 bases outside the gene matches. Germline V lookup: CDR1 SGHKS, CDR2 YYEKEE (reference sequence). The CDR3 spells CASSFGDSYSNQPQHF. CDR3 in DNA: TGTGCCAGCAGCTTTGGGGACAGTTATAGCAATCAGCCCCAGCATTTT.

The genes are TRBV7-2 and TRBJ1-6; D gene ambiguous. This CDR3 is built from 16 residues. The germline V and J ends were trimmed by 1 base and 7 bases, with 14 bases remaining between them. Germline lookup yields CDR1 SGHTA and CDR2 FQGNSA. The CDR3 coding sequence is TGTGCCAGCAGCTTAGTGGTCGGCACGAAAAATTCACCCCTCCACTTT. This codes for CASSLVVGTKNSPLHF.

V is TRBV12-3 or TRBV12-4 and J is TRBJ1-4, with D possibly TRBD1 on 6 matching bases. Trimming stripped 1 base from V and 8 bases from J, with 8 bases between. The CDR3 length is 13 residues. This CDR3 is CASSLGGGEKLFF. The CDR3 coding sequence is TGTGCCAGCAGTTTAGGAGGGGGGGAAAAACTGTTTTTT.

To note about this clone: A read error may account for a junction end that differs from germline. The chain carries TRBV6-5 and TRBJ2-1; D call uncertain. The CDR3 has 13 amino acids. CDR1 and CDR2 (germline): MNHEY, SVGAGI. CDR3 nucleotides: TGTGCCAGCAGTAACTCGGACCGGAATGAGCAGTTCTTC. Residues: CASSNSDRNEQFF.

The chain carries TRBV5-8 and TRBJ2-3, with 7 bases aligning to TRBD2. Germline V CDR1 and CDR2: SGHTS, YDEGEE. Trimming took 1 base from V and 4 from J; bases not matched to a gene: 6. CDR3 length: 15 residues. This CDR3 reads CASSLTGSGADTQYF. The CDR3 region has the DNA TGTGCCAGCAGCTTGACTGGCAGCGGGGCAGATACGCAGTATTTT.

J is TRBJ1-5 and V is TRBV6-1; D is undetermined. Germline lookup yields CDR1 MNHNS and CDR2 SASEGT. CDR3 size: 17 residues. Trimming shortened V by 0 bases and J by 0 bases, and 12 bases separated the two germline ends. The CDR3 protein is CASSEATAVHSNQPQHF. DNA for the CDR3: TGTGCCAGCAGTGAAGCAACGGCAGTACATAGCAATCAGCCCCAGCATTTT.

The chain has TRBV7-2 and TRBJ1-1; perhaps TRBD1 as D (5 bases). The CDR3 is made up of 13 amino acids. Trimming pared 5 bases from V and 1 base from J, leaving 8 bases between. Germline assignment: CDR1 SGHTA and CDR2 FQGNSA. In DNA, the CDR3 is TGTGCCAGCAGCCCCAGGGCGAACACTGAAGCTTTCTTT. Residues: CASSPRANTEAFF.